A single T cell receptor beta chain is shown here with its context. The data originate from a study of T cell responses to AZD1222 COVID-19 vaccine. This CDR3 is 16 amino acids long. CDR1 is KGHSH and CDR2 is LQKENI in the germline V gene. V lost 6 bases and J lost 8, with 22 bases in between. The method was immunoSEQ multiplex PCR; TCRdb's version includes in-frame clones alone and lacks a portion of them. The sample lists some 140,000 clones; around 90% were seen once. The input for sequencing was peripheral blood, taken on day 0 of AZD1222 vaccination. The clonotype originates from an adult in good health. This chain links TRBV18 with TRBJ1-4; D gene ambiguous. CDR3 protein: CASSRYGVEYSEKLFF. The CDR3 nucleotides are TGTGCCAGCTCCCGTTACGGGGTGGAGTACTCGGAAAAACTGTTTTTT. The variable domain in full, with the rest retrieved from reference TRBV18 and TRBJ1-4, is NAGVMQNPRHLVRRRGQEARLRCSPMKGHSHVYWYRQLPEEGLKFMVYLQKENIIDESGMPKERFSAEFPKEGPSILRIQQVVRGDSAAYFCASSRYGVEYSEKLFFGSGTQLSVL.